The rows below give T cell receptor beta chains drawn from one sample of a study of T cells after yellow fever vaccination. TCRdb analysed the 5' RACE reads with MiXCR anew, one entry per CDR3 protein. The data show about 630,000 distinct CDR3 sequences, about 12% seen once. This material consisted of PBMCs, taken on the day of the yellow fever booster vaccination. Receptors were obtained from a man aged 25 to 40 who received the YFV17D yellow fever vaccine. Both conserved end residues are part of each CDR3. D genes are given only for firm matches. Size is omitted from some rows. Given values are once, few, many or a class for expanded clones.

.	few	TRBV7-2	TRBJ2-2	CASSLVARGGTGELFF	TGTGCCAGCAGCTTAGTGGCCAGAGGAGGCACCGGGGAGCTGTTTTTT
.	.	TRBV5-4	TRBJ2-2	CASSLPGVSRTGELFF	TGTGCCAGCAGCTTGCCTGGGGTTTCCCGCACCGGGGAGCTGTTTTTT
TRBD1	few	TRBV5-6	TRBJ1-1	CASSIGQDYYMNTEAFF	TGTGCCAGCAGCATAGGACAGGACTACTATATGAACACTGAAGCTTTCTTT
.	.	TRBV29-1	TRBJ2-7	CSVEDVRQGDPQYF	TGCAGCGTTGAAGATGTGAGGCAGGGTGACCCTCAGTACTTC
.	.	TRBV3-1	TRBJ2-3	CASRSSGSADTQYF	TGTGCCAGCCGTAGCAGCGGCTCCGCAGATACGCAGTATTTT
.	many	TRBV7-9	TRBJ2-1	CASSKLDNEQFF	TGTGCCAGCAGCAAACTGGACAATGAGCAGTTCTTC
TRBD2	few	TRBV29-1	TRBJ2-1	CSVEGTSGRAGEQFF	TGCAGCGTTGAAGGGACTAGCGGGAGGGCGGGGGAGCAGTTCTTC
TRBD2	few	TRBV7-9	TRBJ2-1	CASSFLGLAGAYNEQFF	TGTGCCAGCAGCTTCCTCGGACTAGCGGGAGCCTACAATGAGCAGTTCTTC
TRBD2	.	TRBV19	TRBJ2-2	CASSIVRTSGRAWTGELFF	TGTGCCAGTAGTATAGTTAGGACTAGCGGGAGGGCCTGGACCGGGGAGCTGTTTTTT
.	many	TRBV29-1	TRBJ2-5	CSVDGEETQYF	TGCAGCGTTGATGGGGAAGAGACCCAGTACTTC
TRBD2	.	TRBV5-1	TRBJ2-4	CASSPGLGTDIQYF	TGCGCCAGCAGCCCGGGACTAGGAACTGACATTCAGTACTTC
.	.	TRBV18	TRBJ1-5	CASSPPNWPSYQPQHF	TGTGCCAGCTCACCACCGAATTGGCCATCATATCAGCCCCAGCATTTT
TRBD2	.	TRBV4-3	TRBJ2-1	CASSQGISLAGDGQFF	TGCGCCAGCAGCCAAGGGATTTCACTAGCGGGAGACGGGCAGTTCTTC
.	.	TRBV4-3	TRBJ2-5	CASSQQYGGGETQYF	TGCGCCAGCAGCCAACAATACGGGGGTGGCGAGACCCAGTACTTC
.	.	TRBV7-2	TRBJ2-7	CASSSNVEQYF	TGTGCCAGCAGCTCCAATGTGGAGCAGTACTTC
.	.	TRBV28	TRBJ2-2	CASSSWTQGGELFF	TGTGCCAGCAGTTCCTGGACTCAGGGAGGGGAGCTGTTTTTT
.	.	TRBV12-3/TRBV12-4	TRBJ1-2	CASSQGTETNYGYTF	TGTGCCAGCAGCCAGGGGACGGAAACTAACTATGGCTACACCTTC
.	.	TRBV5-4	TRBJ1-2	CASSLSSGYTF	TGTGCCAGCAGCTTGTCATCCGGCTACACCTTC
TRBD1	.	TRBV11-2	TRBJ2-3	CASSFPDRGADTQYF	TGTGCCAGCAGCTTTCCGGACAGGGGGGCAGATACGCAGTATTTT
.	.	TRBV15	TRBJ2-7	CATSRVGIYEQYF	TGTGCCACCAGCAGAGTGGGTATTTACGAGCAGTACTTC
TRBD1	few	TRBV27	TRBJ1-2	CASGFRGREELYGYTF	TGTGCCAGCGGTTTTAGGGGGCGCGAAGAGCTTTATGGCTACACCTTC
.	.	TRBV10-1	TRBJ2-2	CASSLDAYTGELFF	TGCGCCAGCAGTCTCGATGCTTACACCGGGGAGCTGTTTTTT
.	few	TRBV5-1	TRBJ2-3	CASSLEVKSTDTQYF	TGCGCCAGCAGCTTAGAAGTAAAGAGCACAGATACGCAGTATTTT
.	.	TRBV5-4	TRBJ2-1	CAISLRGGITYNEQFF	TGTGCCATCTCCCTCAGGGGCGGGATAACCTACAATGAGCAGTTCTTC
TRBD2	few	TRBV6-2/TRBV6-3	TRBJ2-2	CASSYFGTSGSQLFF	TGTGCCAGCAGTTACTTCGGGACTAGCGGAAGTCAGCTGTTTTTT
TRBD1	.	TRBV7-2	TRBJ2-7	CASSWTGASHEQYF	TGTGCCAGCAGCTGGACAGGGGCCTCCCACGAGCAGTACTTC
TRBD1	.	TRBV19	TRBJ2-3	CASSPRQGRTDTQYF	TGTGCCAGTAGTCCAAGACAGGGCCGCACAGATACGCAGTATTTT
.	many	TRBV29-1	TRBJ2-3	CSVEKGHYSSTDTQYF	TGCAGCGTTGAAAAAGGACACTACTCTAGCACAGATACGCAGTATTTT
.	.	TRBV10-3	TRBJ2-1	CAISESEGGYNEQFF	TGTGCCATCAGTGAGTCTGAGGGAGGCTACAATGAGCAGTTCTTC
.	.	TRBV12-3/TRBV12-4	TRBJ2-7	CASSEDGSEQYF	TGTGCCAGCAGTGAGGATGGAAGCGAGCAGTACTTC
.	few	TRBV14	TRBJ2-7	CASSQNRMGEQYF	TGTGCCAGCAGCCAAAACCGGATGGGGGAGCAGTACTTC
.	.	TRBV10-3	TRBJ2-5	CAISESSQGRETQYF	TGTGCCATCAGTGAGTCATCCCAGGGGAGGGAGACCCAGTACTTC
.	few	TRBV15	TRBJ2-7	CATSRPSGTYEQYF	TGTGCCACCAGCAGGCCCTCCGGCACCTACGAGCAGTACTTC
TRBD2	few	TRBV11-2	TRBJ2-3	CASSPGLAGGYRADTQYF	TGTGCCAGCAGCCCCGGACTAGCGGGAGGTTATCGGGCAGATACGCAGTATTTT
TRBD1	.	TRBV20-1	TRBJ2-1	CSASPGTGAANEQFF	TGCAGTGCTTCTCCCGGGACAGGGGCCGCCAATGAGCAGTTCTTC
TRBD2	.	TRBV7-9	TRBJ2-1	CASSLRREAGHEQFF	TGTGCCAGCAGCTTAAGGCGGGAGGCGGGGCACGAGCAGTTCTTC
TRBD2	few	TRBV7-9	TRBJ2-1	CASSPDLAGGSEQFF	TGTGCCAGCAGCCCCGACTTGGCGGGGGGGAGTGAGCAGTTCTTC
TRBD2	.	TRBV6-1	TRBJ2-1	CASEGLAGTYNEQFF	TGTGCCAGCGAGGGACTAGCGGGAACCTACAATGAGCAGTTCTTC
.	.	TRBV7-2	TRBJ2-7	CASSLVRASGEQYF	TGTGCCAGCAGCTTAGTGCGGGCCTCTGGAGAGCAGTACTTC
.	.	TRBV19	TRBJ1-1	CASTVDSWGTEAFF	TGTGCCAGTACCGTGGACAGCTGGGGCACTGAAGCTTTCTTT
.	.	TRBV7-9	TRBJ2-1	CASSPQFEQFF	TGTGCCAGCAGCCCGCAGTTTGAGCAGTTCTTC
.	.	TRBV14	TRBJ1-6	CASSQELQESPLHF	TGTGCCAGCAGCCAAGAGTTACAAGAATCACCCCTCCACTTT
.	.	TRBV12-5	TRBJ1-1	CASGLVRKDSLNTEAFF	TGTGCTAGTGGTTTGGTTCGGAAGGACAGCCTAAACACTGAAGCTTTCTTT
TRBD1	.	TRBV20-1	TRBJ1-2	CSAPSLQQGAGGYGYTF	TGCAGTGCCCCATCGTTGCAACAGGGGGCGGGTGGCTATGGCTACACCTTC
.	.	TRBV6-2/TRBV6-3	TRBJ1-2	CASSLGFGGYTF	TGTGCCAGCAGTTTGGGTTTTGGTGGCTACACCTTC
TRBD2	.	TRBV12-3/TRBV12-4	TRBJ2-1	CASSLTSGRPTNEQFF	TGTGCCAGCAGTCTAACTAGCGGGAGGCCAACCAATGAGCAGTTCTTC